Given below is one T cell receptor beta chain in context. The data were obtained in a study of shared clonotypes between healthy human individuals. The table came from immunoSEQ multiplex PCR; TCRdb's copy has only in-frame clones and leaves some out. Here the sample spans more than 600,000 clones, about 92% being singletons. The naive CD8 fraction comprised CD45RO-negative cells positively selected for CCR7 and excluded terminally differentiated effector memory CD45RA+ cells. The sequencing input was naive CD8+ T cells sorted from blood. The sequence came from a man aged 30 to 39 in good health.

This CDR3 is CASSSNKPTSGGGVDTQYF. CDR3 DNA sequence: TGTGCCAGCAGCTCTAACAAACCAACTAGCGGAGGGGGGGTAGATACGCAGTATTTT. V is TRBV7-9 and J is TRBJ2-3; TRBD2 matches at 8 bases. Per the germline V gene, CDR1 is SEHNR and CDR2 is FQNEAQ (reference sequence). V was pared by 4 bases and J by 5 bases, with 20 bases of the junction left unmatched. CDR3 size: 19 residues.